A selection of T cell receptor beta chains follows, all from one sample in a study of blood T cell repertoires in COVID-19. Sequenced by immunoSEQ multiplex PCR; TCRdb stores in-frame clones only, minus some. The profile shows 250,000 to 350,000 clones, roughly 90% of them singletons. The sequencing input was PBMCs or T cells enriched from blood (not recorded which). These receptor sequences come from a woman aged 25 to 39 who had recovered from COVID-19. CDR3s include the opening cysteine and the closing phenylalanine or tryptophan. Fields, in order: CDR3 DNA, CDR3 protein, clone size, D gene, J gene, V gene. D genes are given only for firm matches. Clone size is shown for a subset of rows, as once, few, many or a class of expanded clone.

TGTGCCAGCAGCCAAGAGGGAGGGGCGCGTTCACCCCTCCACTTT | CASSQEGGARSPLHF | - | - | TRBJ1-6 | TRBV3-1/TRBV3-2
TGTGCCAGCAGTCCTGCGGGACAGGGGTCCCACGAGCAGTACTTC | CASSPAGQGSHEQYF | - | TRBD1 | TRBJ2-7 | TRBV28
TGTGCCAGTAGTATACTAGCGGGGGTCGATGAGCAGTTCTTC | CASSILAGVDEQFF | - | TRBD2 | TRBJ2-1 | TRBV19
TGTGCCAGCAGCGACGGGTTTTCGTCGAACTATGGCTACACCTTC | CASSDGFSSNYGYTF | - | - | TRBJ1-2 | TRBV6-2/TRBV6-3
TGTGCCAGCAGTTTGGGAGCAGCCCCTAACTATGGCTACACCTTC | CASSLGAAPNYGYTF | - | - | TRBJ1-2 | TRBV28
TGTGCCAGCAGCTTAGGCCCAGGTAGCGGGAGAGCCTACAATGAGCAGTTCTTC | CASSLGPGSGRAYNEQFF | - | TRBD2 | TRBJ2-1 | TRBV11-2
TGTGCCAGCAGCCAATATGCGGGGAACTATGGCTACACCTTC | CASSQYAGNYGYTF | - | - | TRBJ1-2 | TRBV14
TGCGCCAGCAGGTCCGGGGATAGGGAGACCCAGTACTTC | CASRSGDRETQYF | - | - | TRBJ2-5 | TRBV5-1
TGTGCCAGCTCCGGGAACTATGGCTACACCTTC | CASSGNYGYTF | - | - | TRBJ1-2 | TRBV28
TGTGCCAGCAGCAGGACAGGGGTCGAGCAGTACTTC | CASSRTGVEQYF | - | TRBD1 | TRBJ2-7 | TRBV27
TGTGCCAGCAGCTTGCCCGCTGAGAGCTATGGCTACACCTTC | CASSLPAESYGYTF | - | - | TRBJ1-2 | TRBV7-9
TGTGCCAGCAGCTTAGATCCGGGACAGCCTATAGATACGCAGTATTTT | CASSLDPGQPIDTQYF | - | TRBD1 | TRBJ2-3 | TRBV7-2
TGTGCCAGCAGTTTATCGGATGGGCCCTACGAGCAGTACTTC | CASSLSDGPYEQYF | - | - | TRBJ2-7 | TRBV27
TGTGCCAGCAGCTCAGGGGAAGGGAACACTGAAGCTTTCTTT | CASSSGEGNTEAFF | - | - | TRBJ1-1 | TRBV7-9
TGTGCCACCAGCAGAGATCGGACAGGGGATCCCTACGAGCAGTACTTC | CATSRDRTGDPYEQYF | - | TRBD1 | TRBJ2-7 | TRBV15
TGTGCCAGCAGCCTCGGGACTAGCGGGAAGTTCTTC | CASSLGTSGKFF | - | TRBD2 | TRBJ2-1 | TRBV7-3
TGTGCCAGCAGCTTAGCCAACTTAAAACAGGGGGGAGACACTGAAGCTTTCTTT | CASSLANLKQGGDTEAFF | - | TRBD1 | TRBJ1-1 | TRBV7-9
TGTGCCAGCAAGGGGAGGTCACTCTCCTACGAGCAGTACTTC | CASKGRSLSYEQYF | - | - | TRBJ2-7 | TRBV28
TGCAGCGTTGGAGGACAGGGGGCTCGCGAGCAGTACTTC | CSVGGQGAREQYF | - | TRBD1 | TRBJ2-7 | TRBV29-1
TGCGCCAGCAGCCAAGATGTGAGTACCCTCTACGAGCAGTACTTC | CASSQDVSTLYEQYF | - | - | TRBJ2-7 | TRBV4-3
TGTGCCAGCAGCTTACGTTTTGGAAACACCATATATTTT | CASSLRFGNTIYF | - | - | TRBJ1-3 | TRBV7-8
TGCGCCAGCAGCTACGAAAGCGGGGGCACCGGGGAGCTGTTTTTT | CASSYESGGTGELFF | - | TRBD2 | TRBJ2-2 | TRBV5-1
TGTGCCAGCACCAGGGCAGGCGGCGGAAACACCATATATTTT | CASTRAGGGNTIYF | - | - | TRBJ1-3 | TRBV3-1/TRBV3-2
TGTGCCAGCAGCCCCCTCGGGGGGGCGTACGGCTACACCTTC | CASSPLGGAYGYTF | - | - | TRBJ1-2 | TRBV13
TGTGCCAGCAGTTTATTTCGGGGTCAGCCCCAGCATTTT | CASSLFRGQPQHF | - | - | TRBJ1-5 | TRBV27
TGTGCCAGCAGTTTCCCCACCGGGATCCGGCAGTTCTTC | CASSFPTGIRQFF | - | - | TRBJ2-1 | TRBV6-2/TRBV6-3
TGTGCCAGTAGTATCCAAGGCAGGGCGGAAGAGACCCAGTACTTC | CASSIQGRAEETQYF | once | - | TRBJ2-5 | TRBV19
TGTGCCAGCAGTTACGGGGGGTCAGTCAATGAGCAGTTCTTC | CASSYGGSVNEQFF | - | - | TRBJ2-1 | TRBV6-5
TGTGCCAGTAGTATTACGTCGGACAGCTCTTATGGCTACACCTTC | CASSITSDSSYGYTF | - | - | TRBJ1-2 | TRBV19
TGTGCCAGCACCCTCCAGGGAAGCACTGAAGCTTTCTTT | CASTLQGSTEAFF | few | - | TRBJ1-1 | TRBV7-9
TGTGCCAGCAGTTTAACGGGACAGAACTACGAGCAGTACTTC | CASSLTGQNYEQYF | - | TRBD1 | TRBJ2-7 | TRBV27
TGTGCCAGTAGTATATCCAGCGGGATATACAATGAGCAGTTCTTC | CASSISSGIYNEQFF | - | TRBD2 | TRBJ2-1 | TRBV19
TGTGCCAGTAGTATCTCAGCGGGAGGGCCCAGAGATACGCAGTATTTT | CASSISAGGPRDTQYF | few | TRBD2 | TRBJ2-3 | TRBV19
TGTGCCAGCAGCTTACTTTCGGGCGGAGGGGATACGCAGTATTTT | CASSLLSGGGDTQYF | once | - | TRBJ2-3 | TRBV11-3
TGTGCCAGCAGGCGAAACAGGGGGCGTGACATTCAGTACTTC | CASRRNRGRDIQYF | - | - | TRBJ2-4 | TRBV21-1
TGCGCCAGCAGTGGGACTTCAGTTCCCAACGGCACAGATACGCAGTATTTT | CASSGTSVPNGTDTQYF | - | - | TRBJ2-3 | TRBV10-2
TGTGCCAGCAGCTCCCACAGGAAAAGCACGCAGTATTTT | CASSSHRKSTQYF | - | - | TRBJ2-3 | TRBV28
TGTGCCAGCAGCCACTGGGGACAGGGGAATGGCTACACCTTC | CASSHWGQGNGYTF | - | TRBD1 | TRBJ1-2 | TRBV5-4
TGTGCCATCAGCCCAGGGACAGGGGTGGTCACCGGGGAGCTGTTTTTT | CAISPGTGVVTGELFF | once | TRBD1 | TRBJ2-2 | TRBV10-3
TGCGCCAGCAGGGAGGGACAGGGCAACAATGAGCAGTTCTTC | CASREGQGNNEQFF | - | TRBD1 | TRBJ2-1 | TRBV5-1
TGTGCCAGCTCACCGCTGTCCCCAGGAGGACAAGAGACCCAGTACTTC | CASSPLSPGGQETQYF | - | - | TRBJ2-5 | TRBV18